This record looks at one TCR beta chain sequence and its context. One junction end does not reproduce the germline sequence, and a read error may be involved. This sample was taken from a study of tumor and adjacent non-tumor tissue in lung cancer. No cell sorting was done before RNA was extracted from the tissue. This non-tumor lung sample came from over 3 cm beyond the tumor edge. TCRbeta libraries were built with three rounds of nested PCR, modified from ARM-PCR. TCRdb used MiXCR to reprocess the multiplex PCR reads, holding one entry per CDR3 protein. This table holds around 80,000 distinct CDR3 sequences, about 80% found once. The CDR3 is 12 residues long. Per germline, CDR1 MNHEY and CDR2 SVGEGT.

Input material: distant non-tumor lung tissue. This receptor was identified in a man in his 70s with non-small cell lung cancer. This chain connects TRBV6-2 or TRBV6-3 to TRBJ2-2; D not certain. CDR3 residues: CATSTNTWELFF. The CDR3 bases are TGCGCCACCAGTACCAACACCTGGGAGCTGTTTTTT.